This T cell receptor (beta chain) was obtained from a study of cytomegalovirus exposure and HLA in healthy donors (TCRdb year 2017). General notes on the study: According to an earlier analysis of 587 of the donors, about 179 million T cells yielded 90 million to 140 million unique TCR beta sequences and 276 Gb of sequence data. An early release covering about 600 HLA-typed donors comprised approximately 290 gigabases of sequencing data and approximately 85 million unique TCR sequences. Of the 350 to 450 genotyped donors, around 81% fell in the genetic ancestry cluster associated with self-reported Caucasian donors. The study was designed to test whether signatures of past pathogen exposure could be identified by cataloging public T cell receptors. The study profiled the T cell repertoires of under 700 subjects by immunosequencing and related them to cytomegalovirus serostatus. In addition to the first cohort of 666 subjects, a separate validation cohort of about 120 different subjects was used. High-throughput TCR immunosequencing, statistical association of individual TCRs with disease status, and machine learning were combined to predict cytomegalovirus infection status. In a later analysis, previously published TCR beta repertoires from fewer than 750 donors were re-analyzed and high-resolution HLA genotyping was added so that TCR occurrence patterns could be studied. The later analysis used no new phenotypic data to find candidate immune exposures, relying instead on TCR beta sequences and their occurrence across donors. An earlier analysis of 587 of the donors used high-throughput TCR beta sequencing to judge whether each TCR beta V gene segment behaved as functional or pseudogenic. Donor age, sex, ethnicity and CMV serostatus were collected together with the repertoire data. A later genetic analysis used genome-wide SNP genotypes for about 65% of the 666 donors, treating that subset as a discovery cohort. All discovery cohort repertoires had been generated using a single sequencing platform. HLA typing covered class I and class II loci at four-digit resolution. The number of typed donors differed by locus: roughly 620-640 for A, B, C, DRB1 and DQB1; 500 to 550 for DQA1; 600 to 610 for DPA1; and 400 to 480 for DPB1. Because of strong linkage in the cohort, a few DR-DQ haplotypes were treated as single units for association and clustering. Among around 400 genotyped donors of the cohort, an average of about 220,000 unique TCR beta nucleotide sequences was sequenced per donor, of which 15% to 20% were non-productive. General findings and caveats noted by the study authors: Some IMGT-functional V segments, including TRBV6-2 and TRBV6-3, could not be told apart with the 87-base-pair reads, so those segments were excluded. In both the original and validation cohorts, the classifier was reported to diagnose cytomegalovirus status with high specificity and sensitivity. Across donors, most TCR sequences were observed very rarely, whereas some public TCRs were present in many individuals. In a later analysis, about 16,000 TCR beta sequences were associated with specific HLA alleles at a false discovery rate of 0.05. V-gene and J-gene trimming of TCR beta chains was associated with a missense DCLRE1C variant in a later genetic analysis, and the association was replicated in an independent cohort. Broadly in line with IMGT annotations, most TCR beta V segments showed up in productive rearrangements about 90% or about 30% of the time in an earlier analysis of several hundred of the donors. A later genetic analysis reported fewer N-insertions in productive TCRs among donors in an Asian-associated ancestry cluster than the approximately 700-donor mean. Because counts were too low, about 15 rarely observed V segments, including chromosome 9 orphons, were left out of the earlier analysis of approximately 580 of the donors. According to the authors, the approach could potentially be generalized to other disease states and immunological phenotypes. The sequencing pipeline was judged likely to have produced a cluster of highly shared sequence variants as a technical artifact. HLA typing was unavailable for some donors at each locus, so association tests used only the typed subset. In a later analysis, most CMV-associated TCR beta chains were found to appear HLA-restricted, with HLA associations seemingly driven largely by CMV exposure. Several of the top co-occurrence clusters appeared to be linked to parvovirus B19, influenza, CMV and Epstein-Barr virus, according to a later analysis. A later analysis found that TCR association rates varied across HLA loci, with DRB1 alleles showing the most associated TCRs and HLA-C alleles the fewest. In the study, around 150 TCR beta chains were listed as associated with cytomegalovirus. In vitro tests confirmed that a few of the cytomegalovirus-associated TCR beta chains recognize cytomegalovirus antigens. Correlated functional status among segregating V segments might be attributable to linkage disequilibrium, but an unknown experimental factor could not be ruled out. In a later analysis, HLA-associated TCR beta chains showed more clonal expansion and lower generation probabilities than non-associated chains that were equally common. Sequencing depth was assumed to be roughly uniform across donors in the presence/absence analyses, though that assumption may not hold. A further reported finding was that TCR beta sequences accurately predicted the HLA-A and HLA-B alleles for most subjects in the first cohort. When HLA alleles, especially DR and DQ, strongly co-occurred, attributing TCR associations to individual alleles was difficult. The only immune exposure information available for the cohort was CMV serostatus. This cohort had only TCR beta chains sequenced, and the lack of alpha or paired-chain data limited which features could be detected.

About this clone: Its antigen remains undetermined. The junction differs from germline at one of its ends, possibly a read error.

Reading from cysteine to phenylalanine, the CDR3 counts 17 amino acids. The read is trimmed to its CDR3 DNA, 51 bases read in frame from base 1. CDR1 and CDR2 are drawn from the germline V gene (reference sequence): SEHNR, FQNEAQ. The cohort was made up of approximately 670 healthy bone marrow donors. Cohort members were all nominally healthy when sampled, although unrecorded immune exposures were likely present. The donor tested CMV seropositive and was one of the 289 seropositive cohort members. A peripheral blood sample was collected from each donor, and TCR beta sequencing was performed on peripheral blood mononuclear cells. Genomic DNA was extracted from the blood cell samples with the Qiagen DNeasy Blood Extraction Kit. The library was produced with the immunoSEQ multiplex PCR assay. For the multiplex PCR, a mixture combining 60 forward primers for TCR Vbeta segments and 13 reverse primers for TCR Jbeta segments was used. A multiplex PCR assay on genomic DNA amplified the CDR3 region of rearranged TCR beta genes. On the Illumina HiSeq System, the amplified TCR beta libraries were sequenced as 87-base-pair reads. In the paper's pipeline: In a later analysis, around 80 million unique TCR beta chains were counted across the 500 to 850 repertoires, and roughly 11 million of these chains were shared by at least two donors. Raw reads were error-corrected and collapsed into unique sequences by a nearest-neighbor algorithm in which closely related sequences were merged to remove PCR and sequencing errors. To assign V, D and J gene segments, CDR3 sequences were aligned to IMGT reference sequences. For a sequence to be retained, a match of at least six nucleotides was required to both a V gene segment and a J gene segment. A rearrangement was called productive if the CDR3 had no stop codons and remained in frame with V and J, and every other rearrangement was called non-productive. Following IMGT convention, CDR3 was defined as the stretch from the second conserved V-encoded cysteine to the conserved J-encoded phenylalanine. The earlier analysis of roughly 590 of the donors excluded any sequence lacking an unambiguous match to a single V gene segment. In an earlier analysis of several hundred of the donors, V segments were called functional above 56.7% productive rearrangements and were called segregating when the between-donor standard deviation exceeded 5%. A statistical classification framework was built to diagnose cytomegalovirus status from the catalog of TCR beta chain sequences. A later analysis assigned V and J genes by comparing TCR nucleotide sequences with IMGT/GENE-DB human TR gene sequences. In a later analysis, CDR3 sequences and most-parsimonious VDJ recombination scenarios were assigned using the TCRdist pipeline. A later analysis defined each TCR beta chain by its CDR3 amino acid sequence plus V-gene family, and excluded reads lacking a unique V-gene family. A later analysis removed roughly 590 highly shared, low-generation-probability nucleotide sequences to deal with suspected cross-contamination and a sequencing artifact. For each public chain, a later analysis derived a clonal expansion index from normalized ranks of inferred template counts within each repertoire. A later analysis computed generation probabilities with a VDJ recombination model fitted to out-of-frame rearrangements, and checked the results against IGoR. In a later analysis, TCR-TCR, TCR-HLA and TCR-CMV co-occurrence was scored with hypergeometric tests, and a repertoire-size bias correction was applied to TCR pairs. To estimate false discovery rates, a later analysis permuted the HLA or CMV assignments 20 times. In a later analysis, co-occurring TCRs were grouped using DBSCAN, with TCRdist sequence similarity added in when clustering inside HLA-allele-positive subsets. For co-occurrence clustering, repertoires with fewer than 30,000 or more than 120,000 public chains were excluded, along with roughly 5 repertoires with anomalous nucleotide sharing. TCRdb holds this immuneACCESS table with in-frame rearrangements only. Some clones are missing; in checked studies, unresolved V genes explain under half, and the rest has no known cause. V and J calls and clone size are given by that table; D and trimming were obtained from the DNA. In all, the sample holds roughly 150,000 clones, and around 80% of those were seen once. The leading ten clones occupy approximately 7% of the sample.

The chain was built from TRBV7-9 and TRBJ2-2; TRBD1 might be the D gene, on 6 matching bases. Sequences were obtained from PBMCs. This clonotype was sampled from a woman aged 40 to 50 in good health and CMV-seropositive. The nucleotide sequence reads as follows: TGTTCCAGCAGCTTAGGACTCGGACAGCTTAACACCGGGGAGCTGTTTTTT. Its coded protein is CSSSLGLGQLNTGELFF.